The entry that follows covers one T cell receptor beta chain sequence. This clone was counted a single time. The antigen this receptor binds is unknown. No per-base quality is available; no much larger clone lies one base away. CD8 naive samples consisted of CD45RO-negative cells that were positively selected for CCR7, yielding a CD45RA+CCR7+ population without TemRA cells. The donors were healthy, HIV-negative adults with no recently reported acute infections or vaccinations. All donors were Caucasian adults living in Nashville, Tennessee, USA. After blood collection by leukapheresis, PBMCs were isolated using Ficoll-Histopaque density gradient centrifugation and then cryopreserved in the vapor phase of liquid nitrogen. Analytical flow cytometry was used to check the purity and quantity of every magnetically sorted T cell population. Genomic DNA was isolated from every sorted fraction and measured by UV absorbance on a Nanodrop 2000c.

CDR1 and CDR2 are drawn from the germline V gene: LGHNA, YSLEER. The CDR3 contains 13 residues, cysteine and phenylalanine counted. The DNA shown is the 39-base CDR3, in frame from base 1. Relative to germline, V is 2 bases shorter and J is 6 bases shorter, with 8 bases between their ends. The source of the sample is a study of shared clonotypes between healthy human individuals (dated by TCRdb to 2018 to 2020). Regarding the research as a whole: Three men and a couple of women, aged 18 to 49 years, made up the cohort. For each donor, CD4 naive and CD4 memory were each given three plates, CD8 naive was given two plates, and CD8 memory was given one plate. To estimate repertoire size and how much clonotypes are shared between individuals, the study performed deep sequencing of blood TCR repertoires from roughly five healthy adults. Libraries were prepared and TCR repertoires were sequenced by different laboratories using diverse techniques, in order to increase sequencing depth and limit assay-specific biases. Between about 0.8 and 9 billion PBMCs per donor were obtained by leukapheresis.

TCR CDR3 regions were amplified from genomic DNA by multiplex PCR using the deep immunoSEQ assay. For each cell subset, the extracted genomic DNA was distributed evenly across all wells of several immunoSEQ 96-well plates, and each plate served as one replicate. For sorted subsets, each replicate PCR was loaded with roughly 0.2 ug genomic DNA, equivalent to 30,000 to 35,000 T cell genomes. Purified libraries were quantified with a Qubit 3.0 fluorometer, sized on a Bioanalyzer 2100, and re-quantified with the KAPA Library Quantification kit. A separate single-read 150-cycle Illumina NextSeq 550 flow cell was used to sequence each immunoSEQ 96-well plate. As for how the authors treated the data: The immunoSEQ output contained only junctional sequences without quality scores, so filtering could not match that applied to full-length reads. Sequences were annotated with PyIR, a Python wrapper for IgBLAST v1.9, using IMGT germline references to assign V/J genes and CDR3. Any read was removed if the V/J assignment was weak (E-value above 1e-6), the CDR3 was missing, or the read contained stop codons, out-of-frame junctions, or ambiguous translated residues. V3J clonotypes were defined as sequences sharing the same inferred V gene, J gene, and CDR3 amino acid sequence. Percentage overlap between repertoires was calculated by dividing the number of shared unique clonotypes by the size of the smaller repertoire. RTK rarefaction, the Chao1 estimator, and Recon v2.1 estimates of unobserved clonotypes were used to assess repertoire richness. Generation probabilities for all TCRbeta clonotypes obtained by the gDNA method from a handful of donors were computed using OLGA. Not all clones reach the TCRdb copy of this immuneACCESS table, which keeps in-frame sequences only. Checked studies attribute under half of the gap to unresolved V genes and leave the rest unexplained. The V and J calls and clone size come from that table; D and trimming were worked out from the DNA. The sample table contains under 2,000,000 clones; only one count was recorded for over 85% of them. The ten largest account for more than 0.95% of the sample.

What the work shows at the level of the full study, not this receptor alone: Based on pairwise subsampling, the degree of clonotype sharing among donors was expected to be affected by sequencing depth. Compared with non-shared clonotypes, the clonotypes found in all four sorted-subset donors had higher generation probabilities. The genetic and exposure-history diversity represented was limited by the small number of donors. Sampling was limited to blood, and TCR repertoires in tissue likely differ from TCR repertoires in blood. Naive subsets generally had larger estimated clonotype richness than memory subsets. Even with the large sequencing depth, rarefaction of the sorted-subset datasets indicated that sequencing was incomplete. Roughly 5.2% of naive CD4, 3.5% of naive CD8, approximately 2% of memory CD4, and over 0.35% of memory CD8 clonotypes were shared across four donors.

This TCR was recovered from a man aged 18 to 30 in good health. Source material: naive CD8+ T cells sorted from blood. This specimen's cell subset or site label, per the study, means: CD45RA+CCR7+. The chain was built from TRBV4-3 and TRBJ2-1; the D gene cannot be named for sure. CDR3 sequence: CASSQTMPNEQFF. The nucleotides are TGCGCCAGCAGCCAAACGATGCCCAATGAGCAGTTCTTC.